This is a list of T cell receptor beta chains from one sample in a study of T and B cells in COVID-19 patients. TCRdb ran MiXCR on the multiplex PCR reads and lists one entry per CDR3 protein. This sample yields a few thousand distinct CDR3 sequences, of which 25% to 30% are seen a single time; 12% belongs to the top ten. Sequenced material: blood. These receptors originate from a human donor with active COVID-19. The CDR3 runs from the conserved cysteine through the conserved F or W. D genes are given only for firm matches. Rows may omit the clone size; those that give it use once, few, many or a size class.

j_call: TRBJ2-1
v_call: TRBV27
d_call: .
clone_size: medium-sized
cdr3_aa: CASSPIARPRTIDEQFF
cdr3_nt: TGTGCCAGCAGTCCAATAGCGAGACCACGAACAATCGATGAGCAGTTCTTC

j_call: TRBJ2-1
v_call: TRBV6-2/TRBV6-3
d_call: TRBD2
clone_size: medium-sized
cdr3_aa: CASSSLGLGNNEQFF
cdr3_nt: TGTGCCAGCAGTTCCTTAGGACTAGGAAACAATGAGCAGTTCTTC

j_call: TRBJ2-5
v_call: TRBV7-2
d_call: TRBD2
clone_size: .
cdr3_aa: CASRGGLAGGLETQYF
cdr3_nt: TGTGCCAGCAGAGGGGGACTAGCGGGAGGGCTGGAGACCCAGTACTTC

j_call: TRBJ2-2
v_call: TRBV20-1
d_call: .
clone_size: few
cdr3_aa: CSASPLGVDGGELFF
cdr3_nt: TGCAGTGCTAGCCCCTTGGGGGTCGACGGCGGGGAGCTGTTTTTT

j_call: TRBJ2-7
v_call: TRBV20-1
d_call: TRBD2
clone_size: .
cdr3_aa: CSAGTSGFYEQYF
cdr3_nt: TGCAGTGCAGGGACTAGCGGGTTCTACGAGCAGTACTTC

j_call: TRBJ1-5
v_call: TRBV19
d_call: .
clone_size: medium-sized
cdr3_aa: CASKVAAISGPQHF
cdr3_nt: TGTGCCAGTAAGGTTGCGGCTATATCAGGACCCCAGCATTTT

j_call: TRBJ1-4
v_call: TRBV7-9
d_call: .
clone_size: few
cdr3_aa: CASSLGSVYNEKLFF
cdr3_nt: TGTGCCAGCAGCTTAGGTTCGGTGTATAATGAAAAACTGTTTTTT

j_call: TRBJ2-3
v_call: TRBV4-2
d_call: TRBD2
clone_size: .
cdr3_aa: CASSQERIAGADTQYF
cdr3_nt: TGTGCCAGCAGCCAAGAAAGAATAGCGGGAGCAGATACGCAGTATTTT

j_call: TRBJ1-2
v_call: TRBV6-5
d_call: TRBD1
clone_size: medium-sized
cdr3_aa: CASRAQGGYGYTF
cdr3_nt: TGTGCCAGCAGGGCACAGGGGGGGTATGGCTACACCTTC

j_call: TRBJ2-1
v_call: TRBV7-9
d_call: TRBD2
clone_size: .
cdr3_aa: CASSRTGTSGYNEQFF
cdr3_nt: TGTGCCAGCAGCCGAACCGGGACTAGCGGTTACAATGAGCAGTTCTTC

j_call: TRBJ2-1
v_call: TRBV6-5
d_call: TRBD2
clone_size: medium-sized
cdr3_aa: CASTSLAGGGNEQFF
cdr3_nt: TGTGCCAGCACCTCACTAGCGGGAGGGGGCAATGAGCAGTTCTTC

j_call: TRBJ1-5
v_call: TRBV6-1
d_call: TRBD1
clone_size: many
cdr3_aa: CASNSRPGQGREHF
cdr3_nt: TGTGCCAGCAACTCGCGCCCCGGACAGGGCAGAGAGCATTTT

j_call: TRBJ2-7
v_call: TRBV20-1
d_call: TRBD2
clone_size: .
cdr3_aa: CSARYGTILYEQYF
cdr3_nt: TGCAGTGCTAGATACGGGACTATCCTCTACGAGCAGTACTTC

j_call: TRBJ2-3
v_call: TRBV7-9
d_call: .
clone_size: medium-sized
cdr3_aa: CASSLEAYSTDTQYF
cdr3_nt: TGTGCCAGCAGCTTAGAGGCTTATAGCACAGATACGCAGTATTTT

j_call: TRBJ2-5
v_call: TRBV11-1
d_call: TRBD2
clone_size: few
cdr3_aa: CASSFRTSAQETQYF
cdr3_nt: TGTGCCAGCAGCTTCCGGACTAGCGCACAAGAGACCCAGTACTTC

j_call: TRBJ2-1
v_call: TRBV7-2
d_call: .
clone_size: .
cdr3_aa: CASSLDRLAWGNEQFF
cdr3_nt: TGTGCCAGCAGCTTAGACAGACTGGCGTGGGGCAATGAGCAGTTCTTC

j_call: TRBJ2-3
v_call: TRBV6-6
d_call: TRBD2
clone_size: medium-sized
cdr3_aa: CASSSARLAKSTDTQYF
cdr3_nt: TGTGCCAGCAGTTCCGCCAGACTAGCCAAGAGCACAGATACGCAGTATTTT

j_call: TRBJ2-1
v_call: TRBV6-1
d_call: TRBD1
clone_size: medium-sized
cdr3_aa: CASSGRGPYNEQFF
cdr3_nt: TGTGCCAGCAGTGGCAGGGGGCCTTACAATGAGCAGTTCTTC

j_call: TRBJ2-1
v_call: TRBV18
d_call: .
clone_size: .
cdr3_aa: CASSPTTTDLNNEQFF
cdr3_nt: TGTGCCAGCTCACCGACGACTACTGACTTAAACAATGAGCAGTTCTTC

j_call: TRBJ1-2
v_call: TRBV6-5
d_call: .
clone_size: many
cdr3_aa: CASSYSKGYGYTF
cdr3_nt: TGTGCCAGCAGTTACTCGAAAGGGTATGGCTACACCTTC

j_call: TRBJ2-6
v_call: TRBV20-1
d_call: TRBD2
clone_size: .
cdr3_aa: CSATEGLAGGANVLTF
cdr3_nt: TGCAGTGCGACCGAGGGACTAGCGGGAGGTGCCAACGTCCTGACTTTC

j_call: TRBJ2-7
v_call: TRBV20-1
d_call: .
clone_size: many
cdr3_aa: CSARPDGSYYEQYF
cdr3_nt: TGCAGTGCTAGGCCAGACGGGAGTTACTACGAGCAGTACTTC

j_call: TRBJ2-5
v_call: TRBV5-4
d_call: .
clone_size: medium-sized
cdr3_aa: CASSLEETQYF
cdr3_nt: TGTGCCAGCAGCTTGGAGGAGACCCAGTACTTC

j_call: TRBJ2-7
v_call: TRBV24-1
d_call: .
clone_size: .
cdr3_aa: CATYDFKPSYEQYF
cdr3_nt: TGTGCCACCTATGATTTCAAGCCCTCCTACGAGCAGTACTTC

j_call: TRBJ1-1
v_call: TRBV6-2/TRBV6-3
d_call: .
clone_size: few
cdr3_aa: CASSYSRLARETDTEAFF
cdr3_nt: TGTGCCAGCAGTTACTCGAGGCTTGCACGCGAGACGGACACTGAAGCTTTCTTT

j_call: TRBJ2-5
v_call: TRBV7-2
d_call: .
clone_size: .
cdr3_aa: CASSPRDGSWTQYF
cdr3_nt: TGTGCCAGCAGCCCCCGGGACGGGTCATGGACCCAGTACTTC

j_call: TRBJ1-5
v_call: TRBV6-2/TRBV6-3
d_call: .
clone_size: medium-sized
cdr3_aa: CASTAGGSNQPQHF
cdr3_nt: TGTGCCAGCACCGCAGGTGGTAGCAATCAGCCCCAGCATTTT